This TCR beta chain was sequenced during a study of PD-L1 blockade in urothelial cancer. CDR1 LNHDA and CDR2 SQIVND come from the germline V gene (reference sequence). This CDR3 region has 13 residues. V gave up 6 bases and J gave up 2 bases, with 9 bases separating them. Libraries were prepared by immunoSEQ multiplex PCR; TCRdb keeps only in-frame clonotypes and omits some of them. The data contain about 85,000 clones, more than 70% of them seen just once; the ten biggest clones take up over 13%. The time point: pretreatment peripheral blood. Patients were living with locally advanced or metastatic urothelial carcinoma.

This sequence was found in a man aged 55 to 70 with urothelial cancer. The gene calls are TRBV19 and TRBJ2-3; a possible D gene is TRBD2 (6 bases). Sequences were derived from PBMCs, sampled around atezolizumab (anti-PD-L1) treatment. DNA for the CDR3: TGTGCCAGTAGCCCGGGGGTCACAGATACGCAGTATTTT. This sequence encodes CASSPGVTDTQYF.